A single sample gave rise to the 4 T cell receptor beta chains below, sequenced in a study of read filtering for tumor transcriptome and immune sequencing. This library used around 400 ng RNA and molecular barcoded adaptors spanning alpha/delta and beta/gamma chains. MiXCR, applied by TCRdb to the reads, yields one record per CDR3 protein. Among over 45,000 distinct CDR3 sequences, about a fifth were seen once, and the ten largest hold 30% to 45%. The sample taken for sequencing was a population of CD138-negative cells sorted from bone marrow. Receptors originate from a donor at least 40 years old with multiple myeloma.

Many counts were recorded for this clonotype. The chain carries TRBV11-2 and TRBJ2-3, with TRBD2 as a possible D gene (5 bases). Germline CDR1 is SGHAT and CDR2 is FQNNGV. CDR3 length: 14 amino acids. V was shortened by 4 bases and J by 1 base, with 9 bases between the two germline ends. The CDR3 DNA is TGTGCCAGCAGCTATGGAGCGGGCACAGATACGCAGTATTTT. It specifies CASSYGAGTDTQYF.

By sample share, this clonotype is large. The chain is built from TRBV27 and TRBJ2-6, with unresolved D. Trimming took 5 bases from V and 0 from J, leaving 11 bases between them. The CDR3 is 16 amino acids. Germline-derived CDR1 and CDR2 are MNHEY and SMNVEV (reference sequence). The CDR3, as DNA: TGTGCCAGCAGTCCGTCCCTGGGCTCTGGGGCCAACGTCCTGACTTTC. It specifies CASSPSLGSGANVLTF.

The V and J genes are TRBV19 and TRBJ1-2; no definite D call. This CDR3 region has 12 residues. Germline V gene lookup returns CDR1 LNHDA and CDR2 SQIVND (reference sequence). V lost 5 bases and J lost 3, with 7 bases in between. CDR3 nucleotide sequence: TGTGCCAGTAGTGAGCAGGACTATGGCTACACCTTC. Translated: CASSEQDYGYTF. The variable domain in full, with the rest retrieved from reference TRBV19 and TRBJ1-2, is DGGITQSPKYLFRKEGQNVTLSCEQNLNHDAMYWYRQDPGQGLRLIYYSQIVNDFQKGDIAEGYSVSREKKESFPLTVTSAQKNPTAFYLCASSEQDYGYTFGSGTRLTVV.

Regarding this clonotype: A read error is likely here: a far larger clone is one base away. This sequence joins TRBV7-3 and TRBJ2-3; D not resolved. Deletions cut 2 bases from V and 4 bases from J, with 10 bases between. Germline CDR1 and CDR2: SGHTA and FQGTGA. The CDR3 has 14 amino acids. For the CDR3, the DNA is TGTGCCAGCAGCTTAGAAGGATTTTCAGATACGCAGTATTTT. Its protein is CASSLEGFSDTQYF. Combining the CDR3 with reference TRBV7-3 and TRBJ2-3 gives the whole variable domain GAGVSQTPSNKVTEKGKYVELRCDPISGHTALYWYRQSLGQGPEFLIYFQGTGAADDSGLPNDRFFAVRPEGSVSTLKIQRTERGDSAVYLCASSLEGFSDTQYFGPGTRLTVL.